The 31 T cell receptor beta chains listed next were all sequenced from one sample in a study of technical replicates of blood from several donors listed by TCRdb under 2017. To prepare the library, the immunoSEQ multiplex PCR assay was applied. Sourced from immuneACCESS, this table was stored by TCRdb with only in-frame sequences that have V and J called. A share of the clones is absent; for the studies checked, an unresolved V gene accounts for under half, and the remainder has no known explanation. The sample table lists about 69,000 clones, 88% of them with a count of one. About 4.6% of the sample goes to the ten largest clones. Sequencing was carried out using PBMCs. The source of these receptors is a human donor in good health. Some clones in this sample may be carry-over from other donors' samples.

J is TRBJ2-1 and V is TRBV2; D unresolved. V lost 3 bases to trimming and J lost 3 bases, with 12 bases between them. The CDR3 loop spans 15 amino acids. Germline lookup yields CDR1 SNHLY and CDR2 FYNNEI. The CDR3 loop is CASSEERAIYNEQFF. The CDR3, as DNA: TGTGCCAGCAGTGAGGAGAGAGCGATCTACAATGAGCAGTTCTTC.

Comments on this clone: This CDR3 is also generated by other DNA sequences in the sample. The CDR3: CSASLAETQYF. Written as DNA, the CDR3 is TGCAGTGCTTCCCTAGCAGAGACCCAGTACTTC. This chain connects TRBV20-1 to TRBJ2-5; TRBD2 is a possible D gene (5 bases). V shed 5 bases and J shed 4 bases, with 8 bases lying between them. The CDR3 is 11 residues long. The germline V gene encodes CDR1 DFQATT and CDR2 SNEGSKA (reference sequence).

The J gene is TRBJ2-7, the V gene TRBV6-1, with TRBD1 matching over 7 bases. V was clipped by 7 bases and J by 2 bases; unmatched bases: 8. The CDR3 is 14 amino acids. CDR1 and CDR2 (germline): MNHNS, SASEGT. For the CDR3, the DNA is TGTGCCAGCATTCCGGACAGGAGCCCCTACGAGCAGTACTTC. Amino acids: CASIPDRSPYEQYF.

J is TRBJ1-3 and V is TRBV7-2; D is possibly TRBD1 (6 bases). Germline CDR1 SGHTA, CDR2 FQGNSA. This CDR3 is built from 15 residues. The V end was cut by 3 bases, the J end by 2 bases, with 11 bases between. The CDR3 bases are TGTGCCAGCAGCTTGAGGGGGGGGGCTGGAAACACCATATATTTT. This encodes CASSLRGGAGNTIYF.

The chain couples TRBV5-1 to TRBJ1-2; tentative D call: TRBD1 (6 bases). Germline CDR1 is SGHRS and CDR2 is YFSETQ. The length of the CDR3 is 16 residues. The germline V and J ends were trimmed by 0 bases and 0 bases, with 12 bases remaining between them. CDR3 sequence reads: CASSLDGGATNYGYTF. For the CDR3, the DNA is TGCGCCAGCAGCTTGGATGGGGGGGCCACTAACTATGGCTACACCTTC.

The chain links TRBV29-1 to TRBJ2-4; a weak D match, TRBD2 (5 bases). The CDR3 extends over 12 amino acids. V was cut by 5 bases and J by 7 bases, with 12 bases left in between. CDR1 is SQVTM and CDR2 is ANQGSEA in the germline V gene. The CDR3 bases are TGCAGCGTTAGGTTAACGGGGAACATTCAGTACTTC. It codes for CSVRLTGNIQYF.

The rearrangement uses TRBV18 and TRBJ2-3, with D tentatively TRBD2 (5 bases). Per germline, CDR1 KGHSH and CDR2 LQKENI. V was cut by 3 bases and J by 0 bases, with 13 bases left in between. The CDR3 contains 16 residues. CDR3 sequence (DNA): TGTGCCAGCTCACCTTCGACGGGATTTAGCACAGATACGCAGTATTTT. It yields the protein CASSPSTGFSTDTQYF.

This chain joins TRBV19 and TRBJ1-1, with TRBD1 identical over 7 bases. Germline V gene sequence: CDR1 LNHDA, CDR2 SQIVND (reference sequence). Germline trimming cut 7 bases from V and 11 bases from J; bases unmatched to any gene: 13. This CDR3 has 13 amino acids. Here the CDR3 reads CASTDRSLTWAFF. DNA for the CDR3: TGTGCCAGTACGGACAGGTCTCTTACCTGGGCTTTCTTT.

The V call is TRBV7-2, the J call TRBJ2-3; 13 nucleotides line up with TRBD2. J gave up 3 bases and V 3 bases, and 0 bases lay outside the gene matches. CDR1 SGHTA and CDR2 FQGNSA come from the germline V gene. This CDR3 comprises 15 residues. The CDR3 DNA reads TGTGCCAGCAGCTTGACTAGCGGGAGGACAGATACGCAGTATTTT. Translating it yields CASSLTSGRTDTQYF.

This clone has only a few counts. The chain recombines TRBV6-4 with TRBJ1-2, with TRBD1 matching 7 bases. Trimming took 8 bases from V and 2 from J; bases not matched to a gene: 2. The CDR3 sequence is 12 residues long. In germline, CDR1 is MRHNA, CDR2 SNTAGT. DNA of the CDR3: TGTGCCAGCGAGACAGGGAACTATGGCTACACCTTC. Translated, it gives CASETGNYGYTF.

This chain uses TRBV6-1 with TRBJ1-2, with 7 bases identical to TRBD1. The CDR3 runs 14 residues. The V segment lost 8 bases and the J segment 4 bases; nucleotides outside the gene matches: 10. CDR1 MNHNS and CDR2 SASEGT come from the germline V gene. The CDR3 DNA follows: TGTGCCAGCGCCTCGGGACAGTTTGGCTATGGCTACACCTTC. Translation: CASASGQFGYGYTF.

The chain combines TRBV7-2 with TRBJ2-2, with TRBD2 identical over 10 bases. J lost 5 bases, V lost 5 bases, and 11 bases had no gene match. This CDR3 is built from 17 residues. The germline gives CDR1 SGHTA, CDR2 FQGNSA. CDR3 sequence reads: CASSPSLAGARTGELFF. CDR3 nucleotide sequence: TGTGCCAGCAGCCCGAGTCTAGCGGGGGCCCGGACCGGGGAGCTGTTTTTT.

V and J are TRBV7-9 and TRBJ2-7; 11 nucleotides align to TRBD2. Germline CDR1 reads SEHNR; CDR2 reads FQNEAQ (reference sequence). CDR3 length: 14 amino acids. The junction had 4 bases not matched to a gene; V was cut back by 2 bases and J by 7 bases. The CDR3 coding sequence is TGTGCCAGCAGCTTACTAGCGGGAGGTCGGGAGCAGTACTTC. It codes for CASSLLAGGREQYF.

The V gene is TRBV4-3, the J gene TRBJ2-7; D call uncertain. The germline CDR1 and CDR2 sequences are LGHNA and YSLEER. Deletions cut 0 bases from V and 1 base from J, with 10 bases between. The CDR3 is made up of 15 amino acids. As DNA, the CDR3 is TGCGCCAGCAGCCAAGATAGTCGGGTTTCCTACGAGCAGTACTTC. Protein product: CASSQDSRVSYEQYF.

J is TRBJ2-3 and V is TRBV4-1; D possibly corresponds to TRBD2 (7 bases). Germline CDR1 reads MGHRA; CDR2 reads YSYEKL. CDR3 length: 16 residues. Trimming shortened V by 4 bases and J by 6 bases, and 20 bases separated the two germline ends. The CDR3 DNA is TGCGCCAGCAGCCCCAACCCGGGGGGCTATAGGGATACGCAGTATTTT. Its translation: CASSPNPGGYRDTQYF.

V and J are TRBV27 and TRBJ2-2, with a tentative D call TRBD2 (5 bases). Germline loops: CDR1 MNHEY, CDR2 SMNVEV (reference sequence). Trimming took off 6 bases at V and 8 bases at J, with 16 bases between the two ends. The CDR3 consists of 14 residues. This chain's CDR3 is CASSPITGMGELFF. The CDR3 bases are TGTGCCAGCAGCCCCATTACCGGGATGGGGGAGCTGTTTTTT.

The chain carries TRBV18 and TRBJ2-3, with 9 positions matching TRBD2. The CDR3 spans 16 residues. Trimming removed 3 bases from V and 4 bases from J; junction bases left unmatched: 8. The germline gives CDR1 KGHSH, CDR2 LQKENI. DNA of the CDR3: TGTGCCAGCTCACCGCGGGCTAGCGGGAATCCAGATACGCAGTATTTT. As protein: CASSPRASGNPDTQYF.

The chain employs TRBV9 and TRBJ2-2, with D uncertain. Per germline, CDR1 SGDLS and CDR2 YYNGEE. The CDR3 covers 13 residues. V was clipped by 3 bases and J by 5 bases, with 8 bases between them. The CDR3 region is CASSAQWTGELFF. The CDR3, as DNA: TGTGCCAGCAGCGCACAATGGACCGGGGAGCTGTTTTTT.

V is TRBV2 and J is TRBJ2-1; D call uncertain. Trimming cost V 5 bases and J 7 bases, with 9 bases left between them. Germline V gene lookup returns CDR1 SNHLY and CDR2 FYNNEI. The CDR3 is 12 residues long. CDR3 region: CASSSVRNEQFF. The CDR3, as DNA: TGTGCCAGCAGTAGTGTGCGAAATGAGCAGTTCTTC. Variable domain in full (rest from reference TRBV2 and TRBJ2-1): EPEVTQTPSHQVTQMGQEVILRCVPISNHLYFYWYRQILGQKVEFLVSFYNNEISEKSEIFDDQFSVERPDGSNFTLKIRSTKLEDSAMYFCASSSVRNEQFFGPGTRLTVL.

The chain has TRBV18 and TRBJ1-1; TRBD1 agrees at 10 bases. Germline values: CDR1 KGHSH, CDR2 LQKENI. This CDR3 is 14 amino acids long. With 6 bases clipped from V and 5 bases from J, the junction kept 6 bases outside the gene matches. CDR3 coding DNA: TGTGCCAGCTCGCGAGGGACAGGGGAAACTGAAGCTTTCTTT. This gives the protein CASSRGTGETEAFF.

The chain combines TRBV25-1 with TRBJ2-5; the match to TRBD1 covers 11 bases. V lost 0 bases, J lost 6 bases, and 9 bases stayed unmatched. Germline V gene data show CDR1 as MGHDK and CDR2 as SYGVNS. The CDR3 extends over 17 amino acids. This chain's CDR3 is CASSEYTLWDRGKTQYF. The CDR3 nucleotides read TGTGCCAGCAGTGAATACACTTTATGGGACAGGGGGAAGACCCAGTACTTC.

CDR3: CASDGGRELQYF. CDR3 bases: TGTGCCAGCGATGGCGGGAGGGAGTTGCAGTACTTC. The chain recombines TRBV25-1 with TRBJ2-7, with TRBD2 matching over 9 bases. CDR1 is MGHDK, CDR2 SYGVNS, per germline. This CDR3 is built from 12 residues. V dropped 8 bases and J dropped 9; count of bases not matched to a gene: 8.

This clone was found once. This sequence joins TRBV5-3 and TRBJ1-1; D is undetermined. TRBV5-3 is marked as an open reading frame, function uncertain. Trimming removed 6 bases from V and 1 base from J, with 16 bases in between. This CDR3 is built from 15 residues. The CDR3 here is CARKLGRRRNTEAFF. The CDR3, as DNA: TGTGCCAGAAAACTAGGGAGGCGTAGGAACACTGAAGCTTTCTTT.

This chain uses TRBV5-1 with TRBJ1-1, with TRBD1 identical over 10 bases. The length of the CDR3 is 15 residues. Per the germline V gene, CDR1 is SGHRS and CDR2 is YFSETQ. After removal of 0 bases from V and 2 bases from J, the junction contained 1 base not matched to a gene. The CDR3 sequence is CASSLGQGANTEAFF. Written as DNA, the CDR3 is TGCGCCAGCAGCTTGGGACAGGGGGCCAACACTGAAGCTTTCTTT.

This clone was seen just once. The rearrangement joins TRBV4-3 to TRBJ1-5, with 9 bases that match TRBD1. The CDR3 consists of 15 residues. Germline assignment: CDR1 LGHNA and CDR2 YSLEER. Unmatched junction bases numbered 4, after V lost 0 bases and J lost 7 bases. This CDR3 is CASSQDGTGPQPQHF. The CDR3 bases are TGCGCCAGCAGCCAAGATGGGACAGGGCCCCAGCCCCAGCATTTT.

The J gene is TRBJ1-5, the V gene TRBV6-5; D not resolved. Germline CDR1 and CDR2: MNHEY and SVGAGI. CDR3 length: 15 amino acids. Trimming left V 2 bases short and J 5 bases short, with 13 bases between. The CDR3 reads CASSYTGIVDQPQHF. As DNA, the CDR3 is TGTGCCAGCAGTTACACGGGAATAGTCGATCAGCCCCAGCATTTT.

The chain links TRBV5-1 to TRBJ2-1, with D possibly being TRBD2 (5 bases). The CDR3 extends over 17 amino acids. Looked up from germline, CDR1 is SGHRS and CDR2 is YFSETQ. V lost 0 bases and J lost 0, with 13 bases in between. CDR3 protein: CASSLAVTGSSYNEQFF. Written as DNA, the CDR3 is TGCGCCAGCAGCTTGGCAGTAACGGGGAGCTCCTACAATGAGCAGTTCTTC.

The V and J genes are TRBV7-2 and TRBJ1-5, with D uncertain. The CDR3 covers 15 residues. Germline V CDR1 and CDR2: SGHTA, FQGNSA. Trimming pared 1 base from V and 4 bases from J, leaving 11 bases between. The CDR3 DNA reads TGTGCCAGCAGCTTAGGTGGAGGTTGGAATCAGCCCCAGCATTTT. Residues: CASSLGGGWNQPQHF.

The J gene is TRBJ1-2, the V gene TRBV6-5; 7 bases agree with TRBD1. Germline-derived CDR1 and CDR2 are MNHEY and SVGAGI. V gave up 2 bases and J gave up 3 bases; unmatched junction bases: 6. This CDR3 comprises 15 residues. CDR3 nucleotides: TGTGCCAGCAGTTACGGGACAGTGGGGGACTATGGCTACACCTTC. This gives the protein CASSYGTVGDYGYTF.

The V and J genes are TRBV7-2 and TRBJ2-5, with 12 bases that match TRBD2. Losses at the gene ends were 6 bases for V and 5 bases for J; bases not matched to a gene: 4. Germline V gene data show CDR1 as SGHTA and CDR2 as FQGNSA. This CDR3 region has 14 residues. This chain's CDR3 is CASRLAGGGETQYF. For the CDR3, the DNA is TGTGCCAGCAGACTAGCGGGGGGAGGGGAGACCCAGTACTTC.

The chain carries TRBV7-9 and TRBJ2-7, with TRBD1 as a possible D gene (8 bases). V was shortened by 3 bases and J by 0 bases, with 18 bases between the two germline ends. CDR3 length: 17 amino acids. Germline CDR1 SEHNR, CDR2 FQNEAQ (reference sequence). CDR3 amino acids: CASSFKSGGGSSYEQYF. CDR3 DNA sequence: TGTGCCAGCAGCTTCAAGTCAGGGGGCGGGAGCTCCTACGAGCAGTACTTC. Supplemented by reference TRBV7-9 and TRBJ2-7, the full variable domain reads DTGVSQNPRHKITKRGQNVTFRCDPISEHNRLYWYRQTLGQGPEFLTYFQNEAQLEKSRLLSDRFSAERPKGSFSTLEIQRTEQGDSAMYLCASSFKSGGGSSYEQYFGPGTRLTVT.